This T cell receptor beta chain was sequenced for a study of cytomegalovirus exposure and HLA in healthy donors. Broader study findings: Presence/absence comparisons presumed near-even sequencing depth among donors. Most TCR sequences were uncommon, yet certain public TCRs appeared in many donors. Several top significant clusters appeared, in a later analysis, to be linked to common viral pathogens.

This clone has only one observation. Its antigen is still unknown. With 60 Vbeta and 13 Jbeta primers, the PCR was carried out. Authors' data handling: The count from a later analysis was some 76 million unique TCR beta chains, about 10 million of them shared. Libraries were prepared by immunoSEQ multiplex PCR; TCRdb keeps only in-frame clonotypes and omits some of them. D and trimming come from the DNA, and the V and J calls and clone size come from that table. The sample lists about 130,000 clones, roughly a tenth seen once, with 3.5% to 5% in the top ten. J lost 7 bases, V lost 6 bases, and 9 bases had no gene match. CDR1 and CDR2 (germline): LNHDA, SQIVND (reference sequence). The length of the CDR3 is 15 residues.

This TCR came from a young woman in good health and CMV-seropositive. This chain uses TRBV19 with TRBJ2-1; 10 bases are shared with TRBD2. Sequencing was performed on PBMCs. In DNA form, the CDR3 reads TGTGCCAGTAGACCCAGCGGGAGGGCCTTGAATGAGCAGTTCTTC. It is translated as CASRPSGRALNEQFF.